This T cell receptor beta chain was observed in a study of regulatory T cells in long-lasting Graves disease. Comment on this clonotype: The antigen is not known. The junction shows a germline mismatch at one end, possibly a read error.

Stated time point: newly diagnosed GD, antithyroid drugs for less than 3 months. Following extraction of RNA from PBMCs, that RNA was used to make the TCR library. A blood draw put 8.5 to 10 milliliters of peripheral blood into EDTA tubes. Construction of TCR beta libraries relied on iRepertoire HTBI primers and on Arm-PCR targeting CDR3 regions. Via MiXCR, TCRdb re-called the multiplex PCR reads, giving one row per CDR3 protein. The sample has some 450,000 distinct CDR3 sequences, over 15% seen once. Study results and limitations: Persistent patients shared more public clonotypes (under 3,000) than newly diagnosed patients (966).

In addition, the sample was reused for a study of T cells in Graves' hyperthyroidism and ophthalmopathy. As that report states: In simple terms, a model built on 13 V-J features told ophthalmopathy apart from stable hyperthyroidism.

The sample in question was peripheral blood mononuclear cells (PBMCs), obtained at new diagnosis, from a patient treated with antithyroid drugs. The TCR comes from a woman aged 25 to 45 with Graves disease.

The CDR3, as DNA: TGCAGCGCCGCGGACAGGAGGGGTTACACTGTAGCTTTCTTT. Residues: CSAADRRGYTVAFF. The J gene is TRBJ1-1, the V gene TRBV29-1, with 7 bases identical to TRBD1. The CDR3 loop spans 14 amino acids. Germline V gene data show CDR1 as SQVTM and CDR2 as ANQGSEA.